The clone carrying this TCR beta chain has just one count. TCRdb's copy holds only in-frame clones and misses some; the assay was immunoSEQ multiplex PCR. The table includes approximately 110,000 clones, approximately 70% detected once. The data originate from a study of shared clonotypes between healthy human individuals. CDR3 length equals 12 residues. Germline V lookup: CDR1 SEHNR, CDR2 FQNEAQ (reference sequence). Trimming shortened V by 5 bases and J by 6 bases, and 8 bases separated the two germline ends. Sequencing was carried out using memory CD8+ T cells sorted from blood. This sample's subset: CD45RO+ cells pooled with CCR7-negative TemRA cells. The receptor's source is a woman in her twenties or thirties in good health. J is TRBJ1-5 and V is TRBV7-9; D unclear. Here the CDR3 DNA reads TGTGCCAGCAGCGATGGAGGTCAGCCCCAGCATTTT. It encodes CASSDGGQPQHF.